Shown below are 8 T cell receptor beta chains from a single sample sequenced in a study of OX40 agonist ivuxolimab in advanced cancers. The method was immunoSEQ multiplex PCR; TCRdb's version includes in-frame clones alone and lacks a portion of them. The sample carries about 67,000 clones, more than 75% recorded once. The sequenced sample was CD4+ or CD8+ T cells sorted from blood, obtained in a trial of the OX40 agonist ivuxolimab. Receptor source: an adult with an advanced solid tumor such as melanoma, head and neck, liver or kidney cancer.

The rearrangement uses TRBV7-3 and TRBJ2-2; TRBD1 agrees at 10 bases. V shed 3 bases, J shed 5 bases, and the junction held 3 bases outside the gene matches. In germline, CDR1 is SGHTA, CDR2 FQGTGA. There are 15 residues in the CDR3. CDR3 amino acids: CASSLTGGRTGELFF. The DNA of the CDR3 is TGTGCCAGCAGCTTGACAGGGGGCCGGACCGGGGAGCTGTTTTTT.

V and J are TRBV15 and TRBJ2-5; D may match TRBD1 or TRBD2 (5 bases each). Matching the DNA end better, TRBJ2-7 makes the J call doubtful. The CDR3 is 13 residues long. The germline V gene has CDR1 LNHNV and CDR2 YYDKDF (reference sequence). CDR3 loop: CATSRGEVDEQYF. CDR3 nucleotide sequence: TGTGCCACCAGCAGGGGGGAAGTCGACGAGCAGTACTTC.

The chain employs TRBV18 and TRBJ2-1, with D uncertain. V lost 2 bases and J 3 bases, leaving 5 bases between the germline ends. The CDR3 spans 13 residues. The germline gives CDR1 KGHSH, CDR2 LQKENI. The CDR3 DNA reads TGTGCCAGCTCACCAAAAGACTACAATGAGCAGTTCTTC. As protein: CASSPKDYNEQFF. Based on the CDR3 plus reference TRBV18 and TRBJ2-1, the full variable domain is NAGVMQNPRHLVRRRGQEARLRCSPMKGHSHVYWYRQLPEEGLKFMVYLQKENIIDESGMPKERFSAEFPKEGPSILRIQQVVRGDSAAYFCASSPKDYNEQFFGPGTRLTVL.

CDR3 bases: TGTGCCAGCAGCCCGATGGAAGCGAGCACAGATACGCAGTATTTT. Translation gives CASSPMEASTDTQYF. V and J are TRBV7-3 and TRBJ2-3; unclear D gene. In germline, CDR1 is SGHTA, CDR2 FQGTGA. The CDR3 contains 15 residues. The V end was cut by 5 bases, the J end by 0 bases, with 12 bases between.

This sequence joins TRBV2 and TRBJ2-6; no definite D call. The CDR3 length is 14 residues. The V end was cut by 9 bases, the J end by 0 bases, with 9 bases between. Germline assignment: CDR1 SNHLY and CDR2 FYNNEI. The CDR3 region is CASGPRSGANVLTF. The CDR3 DNA follows: TGTGCCAGTGGACCGCGCTCTGGGGCCAACGTCCTGACTTTC.

The rearrangement uses TRBV18 and TRBJ1-2; TRBD1 matches 10 bases. The CDR3 runs 16 residues. CDR1 KGHSH and CDR2 LQKENI come from the germline V gene. V was pared by 2 bases and J by 3 bases, with 6 bases of the junction left unmatched. The CDR3 sequence is CASSPAGTGADYGYTF. The DNA of the CDR3 is TGTGCCAGCTCACCAGCCGGGACAGGGGCGGACTATGGCTACACCTTC.

This chain links TRBV7-2 with TRBJ1-5; D not certain. Trimming removed 6 bases from V and 7 bases from J, with 13 bases in between. The CDR3 is made up of 13 amino acids. Germline CDR1 is SGHTA and CDR2 is FQGNSA. The DNA of the CDR3 is TGTGCCAGCAGTAGGTGGGTCTCCCAGCCCCAGCATTTT. Translated: CASSRWVSQPQHF. The whole variable domain, remainder taken from reference TRBV7-2 and TRBJ1-5, is GAGVSQSPSNKVTEKGKDVELRCDPISGHTALYWYRQSLGQGLEFLIYFQGNSAPDKSGLPSDRFSAERTGGSVSTLTIQRTQQEDSAVYLCASSRWVSQPQHFGDGTRLSIL.

The chain uses TRBV7-2 and TRBJ2-7; the match to TRBD1 covers 7 bases. The CDR3 contains 15 residues. The J segment lost 0 bases and the V segment lost 6 bases, leaving 8 bases of the junction unmatched. Germline V gene lookup returns CDR1 SGHTA and CDR2 FQGNSA. Written as DNA, the CDR3 is TGTGCCAGCAGTTTCGACAGGGCCAGCTCCTACGAGCAGTACTTC. Its translation is CASSFDRASSYEQYF. The entire variable domain, with the rest obtained from reference TRBV7-2 and TRBJ2-7, is as follows: GAGVSQSPSNKVTEKGKDVELRCDPISGHTALYWYRQSLGQGLEFLIYFQGNSAPDKSGLPSDRFSAERTGGSVSTLTIQRTQQEDSAVYLCASSFDRASSYEQYFGPGTRLTVT.